This passage covers 6 T cell receptor beta chains from one sample sequenced in a study of cytomegalovirus exposure and HLA in healthy donors. Primers for the PCR totalled 60 Vbeta and 13 Jbeta. The repertoire was sequenced with immunoSEQ multiplex PCR; TCRdb's copy has only in-frame clones and lacks some. The table lists approximately 30,000 clones. The sequenced sample was PBMCs. These receptors all stem from a woman in her thirties or forties in good health and CMV-seropositive.

As DNA, the CDR3 is TGTGCCTGGAGCGTTATGGAGACCCAGTACTTC. As protein: CAWSVMETQYF. The chain links TRBV30 to TRBJ2-5, with D unresolved. The CDR3 is 11 residues long. Germline assignment: CDR1 GTSNPN and CDR2 SVGIG (reference sequence). V lost 3 bases to trimming and J lost 5 bases, with 7 bases between them.

This chain links TRBV7-2 with TRBJ2-3; D not resolved. The CDR3 is 12 amino acids. Trimming removed 8 bases from V and 0 bases from J, with 6 bases in between. Germline V gives CDR1 SGHTA, CDR2 FQGNSA. CDR3 residues: CASSTSTDTQYF. The CDR3, as DNA: TGTGCCAGCTCCACTAGCACAGATACGCAGTATTTT.

The rearrangement joins TRBV6-5 to TRBJ1-2; 8 bases are shared with TRBD1. The CDR3 is 13 residues long. V trimming: 6 bases; J trimming: 8 bases; junction bases outside the gene matches: 8. Germline V CDR1 and CDR2: MNHEY, SVGAGI. Here the CDR3 DNA reads TGTGCCAGCAGCCCGACAGGGGACCGGGGCTACACCTTC. Protein sequence: CASSPTGDRGYTF.

This chain connects TRBV4-1 to TRBJ2-7; D possibly corresponds to TRBD1 (5 bases). CDR1 and CDR2 from the germline V gene are MGHRA and YSYEKL. This CDR3 spans 17 amino acids. Trimming took 0 bases from V and 9 from J, leaving 24 bases between them. The CDR3, as DNA: TGCGCCAGCAGCCAAGATCAGGGCTCACCGCAAATGATAGGGCAGTACTTC. Its translation: CASSQDQGSPQMIGQYF.

This rearrangement joins TRBV19 to TRBJ2-2, with 7 bases that match TRBD1. Unmatched junction bases numbered 8, after V lost 11 bases and J lost 2 bases. CDR3 length: 14 amino acids. CDR1 LNHDA and CDR2 SQIVND come from the germline V gene (reference sequence). CDR3 sequence reads: CAGRTGPNTGELFF. The CDR3 nucleotides read TGTGCCGGAAGGACAGGACCCAACACCGGGGAGCTGTTTTTT.

Written as DNA, the CDR3 is TGCAGCGTGGGGAGACAGGGGGCTTATGAGCAGTTCTTC. This codes for CSVGRQGAYEQFF. The V call is TRBV29-1, the J call TRBJ2-1, with TRBD1 matching 10 bases. With 6 bases clipped from V and 8 bases from J, the junction kept 7 bases outside the gene matches. Looked up from germline, CDR1 is SQVTM and CDR2 is ANQGSEA. CDR3 length: 13 amino acids.